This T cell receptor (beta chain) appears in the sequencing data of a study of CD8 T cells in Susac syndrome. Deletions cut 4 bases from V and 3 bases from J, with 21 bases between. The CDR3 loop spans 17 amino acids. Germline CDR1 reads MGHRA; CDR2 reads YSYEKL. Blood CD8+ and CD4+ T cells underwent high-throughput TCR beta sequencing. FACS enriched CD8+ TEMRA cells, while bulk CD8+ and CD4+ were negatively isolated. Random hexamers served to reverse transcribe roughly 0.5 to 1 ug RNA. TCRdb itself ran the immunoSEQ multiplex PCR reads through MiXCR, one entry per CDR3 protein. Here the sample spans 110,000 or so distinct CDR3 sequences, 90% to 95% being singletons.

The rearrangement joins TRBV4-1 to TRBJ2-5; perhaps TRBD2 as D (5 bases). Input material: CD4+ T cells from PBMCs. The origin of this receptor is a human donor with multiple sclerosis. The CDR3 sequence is CASSPILSGMTEETQYF. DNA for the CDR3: TGCGCCAGCAGCCCTATCCTATCCGGGATGACCGAAGAGACCCAGTACTTC.